This T cell receptor (beta chain) emerged from a study of cytomegalovirus exposure and HLA in healthy donors. Study-wide context: Findings of an earlier analysis included around 100 million unique TCR beta sequences from 190 million or so T cells. Study-level findings and limits: Researchers reported from a later analysis that most CMV-associated TCR beta chains appeared HLA-restricted.

The V end was cut by 3 bases, the J end by 5 bases, with 13 bases between. The CDR3 is made up of 14 amino acids. From germline, CDR1 is MDHEN and CDR2 SYDVKM. The primer mix had 60 Vbeta and 13 Jbeta primers. The repertoire was sequenced with immunoSEQ multiplex PCR; TCRdb's copy has only in-frame clones and lacks some. In the table there are approximately 160,000 clones, approximately 78% of which are singletons. In the case of this clone: Its target is unknown.

The specimen sequenced was PBMCs. This clonotype originated in a woman aged 18-35 years in good health and CMV-seronegative. The V call is TRBV28, the J call TRBJ1-2; D might be TRBD1 (6 bases). Here the CDR3 reads CASSFRRGPYGYTF. In DNA, the CDR3 is TGTGCCAGCAGTTTTCGCAGGGGTCCTTATGGCTACACCTTC.